The 31 T cell receptor beta chains below were found in one sample sequenced in a study of cytomegalovirus exposure and HLA in healthy donors. PCR primers comprised 60 Vbeta and 13 Jbeta primers. Produced via immunoSEQ multiplex PCR; TCRdb's table is partial and in-frame only. The data contain some 200,000 clones, 70% to 85% of them singletons. Sequenced material: PBMCs. The receptors stem from a girl aged 2 to 10 in good health and CMV-seronegative.

This clone was seen just once. V is TRBV18 and J is TRBJ2-2, with D hard to call. The CDR3 is 17 residues long. Germline CDR1 and CDR2: KGHSH and LQKENI. The V end lost 1 base, the J end lost 0 bases, and 12 bases lay between the germline ends. The CDR3 DNA follows: TGTGCCAGCTCACCACGGCGAGGAGAGGCGAACACCGGGGAGCTGTTTTTT. It translates to CASSPRRGEANTGELFF.

The genes are TRBV9 and TRBJ2-3, with 7 positions matching TRBD2. With 6 bases clipped from V and 10 bases from J, the junction kept 20 bases outside the gene matches. The CDR3 sequence is 16 residues long. In germline, CDR1 is SGDLS, CDR2 YYNGEE. The CDR3 coding sequence is TGTGCCAGCACACCGCAGGGAGGGAAGATGGGTGGAGCGCAGTATTTT. Its protein product is CASTPQGGKMGGAQYF.

The chain has TRBV30 and TRBJ1-2; no clear D gene. CDR3 length equals 14 residues. Germline assignment: CDR1 GTSNPN and CDR2 SVGIG (reference sequence). Trimming removed 4 bases at V and 4 bases at J, with 16 bases between. In DNA form, the CDR3 reads TGTGCCTGGATGGACTCACTTCATACCTATGGCTACACCTTC. This codes for CAWMDSLHTYGYTF.

The V call is TRBV9, the J call TRBJ1-4; no clear D gene. Trimming cost V 0 bases and J 8 bases, with 14 bases left between them. Germline CDR1 SGDLS, CDR2 YYNGEE. This CDR3 contains 15 residues. The CDR3 sequence: CASSVGVEGTEKLFF. The CDR3 DNA reads as TGTGCCAGCAGCGTAGGAGTCGAGGGTACAGAAAAACTGTTTTTT.

The chain combines TRBV6-4 with TRBJ1-1, with TRBD1 matching over 9 bases. There are 13 residues in the CDR3. CDR1 MRHNA and CDR2 SNTAGT come from the germline V gene. Trimming cost V 7 bases and J 1 base; bases outside gene matches: 1. DNA for the CDR3: TGTGCCAGCAAGGGACAGGGGAACACTGAAGCTTTCTTT. Translating gives CASKGQGNTEAFF.

A single count supports this clone. This chain joins TRBV12-5 and TRBJ2-1; D possibly corresponds to TRBD2 (5 bases). Trimming took off 7 bases at V and 2 bases at J, with 21 bases between the two ends. This CDR3 region has 17 residues. CDR1 is LGHNT, CDR2 FRNRAP, per germline. CDR3 in amino acids: CASEVHANPRAYNEQFF. In DNA, the CDR3 is TGTGCTAGTGAAGTCCATGCGAATCCGAGGGCCTACAATGAGCAGTTCTTC.

This clone was observed a single time. The chain is built from TRBV6-1 and TRBJ1-2; 8 bases match TRBD1. Germline loops: CDR1 MNHNS, CDR2 SASEGT. CDR3 length equals 15 residues. J lost 6 bases, V lost 7 bases, and 13 bases had no gene match. CDR3 nucleotides: TGTGCCAGCACCAGCCTCCAGGGGGCGCGAAATGGCTACACCTTC. Translating gives CASTSLQGARNGYTF.

The rearrangement joins TRBV2 to TRBJ1-1; D call uncertain. The CDR3 loop spans 13 amino acids. Trimming took 8 bases from V and 6 from J, leaving 16 bases between them. CDR1 SNHLY and CDR2 FYNNEI come from the germline V gene. As DNA, the CDR3 is TGTGCCAGCGCACTGGGAGTATTGGCTGAAGCTTTCTTT. Protein: CASALGVLAEAFF. Variable domain in full (rest from reference TRBV2 and TRBJ1-1): EPEVTQTPSHQVTQMGQEVILRCVPISNHLYFYWYRQILGQKVEFLVSFYNNEISEKSEIFDDQFSVERPDGSNFTLKIRSTKLEDSAMYFCASALGVLAEAFFGQGTRLTVV.

Here the CDR3 DNA reads TGTGCCAGCAGCGTCGACAGGTTCTACGAGCAGTACTTC. Translated, it gives CASSVDRFYEQYF. The gene calls are TRBV7-9 and TRBJ2-7; D perhaps matches TRBD1 (6 bases). Trimming took off 5 bases at V and 3 bases at J, with 11 bases between the two ends. Germline CDR1 and CDR2: SEHNR and FQNEAQ (reference sequence). The CDR3 extends over 13 amino acids.

In DNA form, the CDR3 reads TGTGCCAGCAGCTTAGGAGGGAAATCCTACGAGCAGTACTTC. It is translated as CASSLGGKSYEQYF. This chain links TRBV5-4 with TRBJ2-7; D is possibly TRBD2 (6 bases). V was clipped by 2 bases and J by 1 base, with 10 bases between them. There are 14 residues in the CDR3. Germline CDR1 and CDR2: SGHNT and YYREEE (reference sequence).

The V gene is TRBV6-5, the J gene TRBJ1-2; D gene ambiguous. The ends were cut back, 11 bases at V and 2 bases at J, with 12 bases in the middle. The CDR3 is 12 amino acids. Per germline, CDR1 MNHEY and CDR2 SVGAGI. The CDR3 DNA reads TGTGCCGCCCTTGCAGGAAACTATGGCTACACCTTC. Translation gives CAALAGNYGYTF.

CDR3 loop: CSVEGPNTGELFF. CDR3 sequence (DNA): TGCAGCGTTGAGGGCCCGAACACCGGGGAGCTGTTTTTT. V is TRBV29-1 and J is TRBJ2-2; no reliable D call. The V end was cut by 3 bases, the J end by 0 bases, with 5 bases between. This CDR3 is built from 13 residues. CDR1 and CDR2 from the germline V gene are SQVTM and ANQGSEA.

V and J are TRBV4-1 and TRBJ2-1; D call uncertain. V lost 4 bases and J 3 bases, leaving 7 bases between the germline ends. The CDR3 runs to 13 residues. Germline V gives CDR1 MGHRA, CDR2 YSYEKL. CDR3 DNA: TGCGCCAGCAGCCCAATTAGCTACAATGAGCAGTTCTTC. This codes for CASSPISYNEQFF.

The V gene is TRBV6-1, the J gene TRBJ2-7, with 7 nucleotides matching TRBD2. Germline V gives CDR1 MNHNS, CDR2 SASEGT. V was clipped by 4 bases and J by 6 bases; unmatched bases: 9. The CDR3 has 14 amino acids. In DNA, the CDR3 is TGTGCCAGCAGTGTTTGGCGGGAGCCAAGCGAGCAGTACTTC. It translates to CASSVWREPSEQYF.

The V call is TRBV6-6, the J call TRBJ2-1, with unresolved D. Germline CDR1 is MNHNY and CDR2 is SVGAGI (reference sequence). Trimming pared 2 bases from V and 9 bases from J, leaving 20 bases between. This CDR3 spans 16 amino acids. CDR3 bases: TGTGCCAGCAGTTACCTTGCCCGGCCCCTGACACCTGAGCAGTTCTTC. It is translated as CASSYLARPLTPEQFF.

In nucleotides, the CDR3 is TGTGCCAGCAGCTCTTCAGATACGCAGTATTTT. Translation gives CASSSSDTQYF. The rearrangement joins TRBV7-3 to TRBJ2-3; D unresolved. This CDR3 is built from 11 residues. The ends were cut back, 4 bases at V and 4 bases at J, with 3 bases in the middle. The V gene's germline CDR1 is SGHTA and CDR2 FQGTGA.

The chain carries TRBV23-1 and TRBJ1-4; weak D call: TRBD1 (5 bases). Being an ORF, TRBV23-1 has a function that is uncertain. The CDR3 spans 16 residues. Trimming removed 4 bases at V and 0 bases at J, with 12 bases between. DNA for the CDR3: TGCGCCAGCAGTCGTATCAGGGCCCCAACTAATGAAAAACTGTTTTTT. Translated: CASSRIRAPTNEKLFF.

This clone came up once. The chain employs TRBV7-6 and TRBJ1-5; tentatively, D is TRBD1 (5 bases). V lost 5 bases, J lost 4 bases, and 9 bases lay in between. Looked up from germline, CDR1 is SGHVS and CDR2 is FNYEAQ. The CDR3 spans 13 residues. CDR3: CASSLQVNQPQHF. The CDR3 DNA reads as TGTGCCAGCAGCCTACAGGTGAATCAGCCCCAGCATTTT.

This clone was found a few times. The chain couples TRBV9 to TRBJ2-6, with TRBD2 identical over 12 bases. Trimming took 9 bases from V and 2 from J; bases not matched to a gene: 9. Germline assignment: CDR1 SGDLS and CDR2 YYNGEE. The CDR3 extends over 17 amino acids. CDR3 nucleotide sequence: TGTGCCATCACTAGCGGGGGGTTAGGGGCTGGGGCCAACGTCCTGACTTTC. Its protein is CAITSGGLGAGANVLTF. Based on the CDR3 plus reference TRBV9 and TRBJ2-6, the full variable domain is DSGVTQTPKHLITATGQRVTLRCSPRSGDLSVYWYQQSLDQGLQFLIQYYNGEERAKGNILERFSAQQFPDLHSELNLSSLELGDSALYFCAITSGGLGAGANVLTFGAGSRLTVL.

This clone was picked up a small number of times. The DNA for the CDR3 is TGCGCCAGCAGCCATCAACAGGGGGACGAGACCCAGTACTTC. Amino acids: CASSHQQGDETQYF. V usage is TRBV4-1 and J usage is TRBJ2-5; the match to TRBD1 covers 8 bases. Per the germline V gene, CDR1 is MGHRA and CDR2 is YSYEKL. CDR3 length: 14 amino acids. The ends lost 3 bases at V and 5 bases at J; junction bases unmatched: 5.

The chain couples TRBV27 to TRBJ1-5; the match to TRBD1 covers 9 bases. The CDR3 covers 14 residues. J gave up 9 bases and V 8 bases, and 11 bases lay outside the gene matches. CDR1 is MNHEY, CDR2 SMNVEV, per germline (reference sequence). Written as DNA, the CDR3 is TGTGCCAGCCGGTGGGACAGGGCCTCATGGCCCCAGCATTTT. This gives the protein CASRWDRASWPQHF.

With regard to this clone: Germline is not matched at one junction end, which may reflect a read error. V gene TRBV27 combines with J gene TRBJ2-7, with 9 bases fitting TRBD2. The length of the CDR3 is 15 residues. Germline CDR1 is MNHEY and CDR2 is SMNVEV (reference sequence). The CDR3 sequence is CASSSFGTSSHEQYF. CDR3 nucleotides: TGTGCCAGCAGTTCTTTTGGGACTAGCTCCCACGAGCAGTACTTC.

The CDR3 region has the DNA TGTGCCAGCAGTTACAGGCAGGGTAAAGGGACTGAAGCTTTCTTT. Residues: CASSYRQGKGTEAFF. V usage is TRBV6-6 and J usage is TRBJ1-1; possible D gene TRBD1, 5 bases. The CDR3 spans 15 residues. Germline CDR1 reads MNHNY; CDR2 reads SVGAGI (reference sequence). The V end was cut by 2 bases, the J end by 5 bases, with 15 bases between.

The rearrangement links TRBV4-1 to TRBJ2-1; no reliable D call. CDR3 length: 14 residues. Germline CDR1 is MGHRA and CDR2 is YSYEKL. Trimming stripped 4 bases from V and 3 bases from J, with 10 bases between. The CDR3, as DNA: TGCGCCAGCAGCCTTTCGAGCCTCTACAATGAGCAGTTCTTC. It is translated as CASSLSSLYNEQFF.

This clone occurred a few times. The rearrangement uses TRBV5-1 and TRBJ2-5; D possibly corresponds to TRBD2 (5 bases). The germline CDR1 and CDR2 sequences are SGHRS and YFSETQ. CDR3 size: 16 residues. V shed 7 bases and J shed 1 base, with 20 bases lying between them. The CDR3 loop is CASERGGAEFQETQYF. In nucleotides, the CDR3 is TGCGCCAGCGAACGGGGTGGCGCGGAGTTCCAAGAGACCCAGTACTTC.

The chain recombines TRBV10-3 with TRBJ2-1, with a tentative D call TRBD2 (5 bases). CDR3 length: 14 amino acids. The V and J ends lost 10 bases and 8 bases respectively, with 21 bases between them. CDR1 is ENHRY and CDR2 is SYGVKD in the germline V gene. The CDR3: CATRSAGPWDEQFF. CDR3 sequence (DNA): TGTGCCACCAGGTCGGCGGGCCCTTGGGATGAGCAGTTCTTC.

This chain uses TRBV5-6 with TRBJ2-4, with D tentatively TRBD2 (5 bases). Germline V CDR1 and CDR2: SGHDT, YYEEEE. V shed 5 bases and J shed 0 bases, with 12 bases lying between them. The length of the CDR3 is 15 residues. This chain's CDR3 is CASSGGSGAKNIQYF. CDR3 DNA: TGTGCCAGCAGTGGAGGAAGTGGAGCCAAAAACATTCAGTACTTC. Looking up the rest from reference TRBV5-6 and TRBJ2-4 gives the full variable domain: DAGVTQSPTHLIKTRGQQVTLRCSPKSGHDTVSWYQQALGQGPQFIFQYYEEEERQRGNFPDRFSGHQFPNYSSELNVNALLLGDSALYLCASSGGSGAKNIQYFGAGTRLSVL.

V gene TRBV21-1 combines with J gene TRBJ1-4; the DNA was not used to check the table's D call, TRBD1. TRBV21-1 is a known pseudogene. The CDR3 covers 17 residues. The CDR3 DNA reads TGTGCCAGCAGCAAAGAATTGTGGCAGGGCTGGAGTGAAAAACTGTTTTTT. Translating it yields CASSKELWQGWSEKLFF.

The chain links TRBV5-6 to TRBJ1-5, with D perhaps matching TRBD1 (5 bases). The CDR3 is 16 residues long. The ends were cut back, 0 bases at V and 11 bases at J, with 21 bases in the middle. Germline CDR1 SGHDT, CDR2 YYEEEE. DNA for the CDR3: TGTGCCAGCAGCTTGGGCCGGGGGACTGTTCAGGGATCCCAGCATTTT. Translated: CASSLGRGTVQGSQHF.

The CDR3 sequence: CASSQDRVGGYTF. Here the CDR3 DNA reads TGTGCCAGCAGTCAAGACAGGGTCGGCGGCTACACCTTC. The chain recombines TRBV7-2 with TRBJ1-2, with TRBD1 matching over 7 bases. The germline gives CDR1 SGHTA, CDR2 FQGNSA. Trimming at V came to 6 bases and at J to 8 bases, leaving 9 bases not matched to a gene. This CDR3 has 13 amino acids.

The chain has TRBV5-1 and TRBJ2-5, with 8 nucleotides matching TRBD2. Germline CDR1 and CDR2: SGHRS and YFSETQ. Germline trimming cut 2 bases from V and 4 bases from J; bases unmatched to any gene: 1. The CDR3 runs to 13 residues. CDR3 in amino acids: CASSLRGGETQYF. The CDR3 DNA reads as TGCGCCAGCAGCTTACGGGGGGGAGAGACCCAGTACTTC.